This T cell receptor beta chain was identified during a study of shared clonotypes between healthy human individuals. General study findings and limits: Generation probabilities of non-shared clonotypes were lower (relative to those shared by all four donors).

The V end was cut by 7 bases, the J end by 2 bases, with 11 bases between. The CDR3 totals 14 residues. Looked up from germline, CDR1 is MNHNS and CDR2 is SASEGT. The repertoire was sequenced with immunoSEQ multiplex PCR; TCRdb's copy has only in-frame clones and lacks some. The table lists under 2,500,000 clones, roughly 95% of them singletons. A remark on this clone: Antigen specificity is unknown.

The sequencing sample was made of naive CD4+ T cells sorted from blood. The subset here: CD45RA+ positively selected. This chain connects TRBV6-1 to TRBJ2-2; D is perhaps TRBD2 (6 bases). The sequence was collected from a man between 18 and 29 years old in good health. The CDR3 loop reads CASTAGSNTGELFF. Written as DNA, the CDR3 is TGTGCCAGCACGGCGGGATCTAACACCGGGGAGCTGTTTTTT.